The clone carrying this TCR beta chain has at least ten counts. Researchers amplified the TCR beta CDR3 regions from RNA transcripts. First-round RT-PCR targeting the TCR CDR3 was performed with the HTBI primer set. A single record per CDR3 protein comes from TCRdb applying MiXCR to the multiplex PCR reads. The data hold fewer than 500,000 distinct CDR3 sequences, with approximately 13% observed a single time. The data stem from a study of T cells in Graves' hyperthyroidism and ophthalmopathy. The CDR3 runs 17 residues. Germline CDR1 reads MNHNS; CDR2 reads SASEGT. Unmatched junction bases numbered 11, after V lost 8 bases and J lost 4 bases.

The chain recombines TRBV6-1 with TRBJ2-2, with 12 bases identical to TRBD2. The sequence came from a young man with Graves' hyperthyroidism that later progressed to Graves' ophthalmopathy. Sequencing was performed on blood. For the CDR3, the DNA is TGTGCCAGCGACAGGACTAGCGGGGTATATTCCACCGGGGAGCTGTTTTTT. Its protein is CASDRTSGVYSTGELFF.